This T cell receptor (beta chain) originates from a study of cytomegalovirus exposure and HLA in healthy donors. General study results and limits: Within an earlier analysis, most TCR beta V segments proved productive either about 87% or about 30% of the time.

Both 60 Vbeta primers and 13 Jbeta primers went into the PCR. Original methodology: In a later analysis, of around 83 million unique beta chains, some 10 million appeared in at least two donors. TCRdb keeps only in-frame clones here, not all; method: immunoSEQ multiplex PCR. Clonal size and the V and J genes are those of that table, whereas D and trimming came from the DNA. The data hold about 160,000 clones, with less than 80% observed a single time. J gave up 4 bases and V 4 bases, and 10 bases lay outside the gene matches. This CDR3 is built from 15 residues. From germline, CDR1 is SGHRS and CDR2 YFSETQ. Note on this clone: Its antigen is not known.

The TCR sequence derives from a man aged 40-50 years in good health and CMV-seronegative. This chain connects TRBV5-1 to TRBJ2-7; 8 bases line up with TRBD2. Sequenced input: PBMCs. This CDR3 is CASSLSGLGFYEQYF. In DNA, the CDR3 is TGCGCCAGCAGCCTCTCGGGACTAGGGTTTTACGAGCAGTACTTC.